This T cell receptor (beta chain) was sequenced during a study of blood T cell repertoires in COVID-19. Study at large: COVID-19 samples, acute and convalescent, were from the United States, Italy and Spain.

Germline CDR1 and CDR2: LNHDA and SQIVND (reference sequence). This CDR3 is 14 amino acids long. Trimming cost V 7 bases and J 7 bases, with 19 bases left between them. Authors' methods: Estimated nucleated cell counts came from reference gene primer amplification. TCRdb's copy holds only in-frame clones and misses some; the assay was immunoSEQ multiplex PCR. V, J and clone size derive from that table, while D and trimming were established from the DNA sequence. The sample lists 120,000 or so clones; 80% were seen once. This sequence originates from a human donor in a cohort sampled during active COVID-19. The sample consisted of peripheral blood. This chain connects TRBV19 to TRBJ1-1, with D possibly TRBD1 on 6 matching bases. The CDR3 bases are TGTGCCAGTATCCGGACAGCCGGCATCAGTGAAGCTTTCTTT. This translates into CASIRTAGISEAFF.